This T cell receptor (beta chain) was sequenced during a study of blood T cell repertoires in COVID-19. Profiled with immunoSEQ multiplex PCR; TCRdb holds only in-frame clones, not every one. In the table there are 150,000 or so clones, over 80% of which are singletons. The study recruited people aged about 18 to 89 years across around 23 US areas. Assignment of participants to cohorts was predicated upon participant-reported clinical history. Exposed enrollees had met someone with a PCR-confirmed or clinician-diagnosed COVID-19 case at some point within the 2 weeks before study entry. Trimming cost V 5 bases and J 5 bases; bases outside gene matches: 5. The CDR3 totals 13 residues. Germline V gene data show CDR1 as KGHSH and CDR2 as LQKENI.

Sequenced sample: PBMCs or T cells enriched from blood (not recorded which). The J gene is TRBJ2-5, the V gene TRBV18, with 7 bases lining up with TRBD2. The sequence came from a man between 70 and 80 years old who had been exposed to COVID-19. The CDR3 DNA reads TGTGCCAGCTCATCCCTACTAGCGGAGACCCAGTACTTC. Translating gives CASSSLLAETQYF. Based on the CDR3 plus reference TRBV18 and TRBJ2-5, the full variable domain is NAGVMQNPRHLVRRRGQEARLRCSPMKGHSHVYWYRQLPEEGLKFMVYLQKENIIDESGMPKERFSAEFPKEGPSILRIQQVVRGDSAAYFCASSSLLAETQYFGPGTRLLVL.